This TCR beta chain was sequenced in a study of T cells in Graves' hyperthyroidism and ophthalmopathy (dated by TCRdb to about 2019). Background on the whole study: Peripheral blood samples were taken at the time of initial diagnosis, prior to any treatment. For training and testing, the 100 or so patients in the discovery cohort were randomly divided in a 7:3 ratio. The paper describes TCR Vbeta CDR3 sequencing of 140 or so peripheral blood samples, made up of roughly 40 ophthalmopathy patients, 70 to 75 hyperthyroidism patients and roughly 17 progressor patients. The study also compared thyroid tissue and blood T-cell repertoires from more than 5 Graves' hyperthyroidism patients. Prospective prediction of ophthalmopathy was tested in an independent validation cohort of fewer than 20 hyperthyroidism patients and around 16 patients who later progressed to ophthalmopathy. After blood sampling, hyperthyroidism patients were treated with methimazole at a starting dose of 30 mg daily, and ophthalmopathy patients were treated with high-dose intravenous methylprednisolone. A discovery cohort of about a hundred patients, about 40 with Graves' ophthalmopathy and 57 with stable Graves' hyperthyroidism, was used to find distinguishing TCR V-J signatures. Broad study findings and their caveats: In cross-validation, a model built on a 13 V-J signature told ophthalmopathy apart from stable hyperthyroidism with 85% to 90% sensitivity and roughly 81% specificity, and in testing the same model reached 80%/75%. Most expanded thyroid clonotypes (frequency above 0.001) were also detected in blood, suggesting blood repertoires may reflect thyroid immune responses. Sample size was not statistically predetermined, and blinding of investigators to group allocation was not performed. In validation, progression to ophthalmopathy was predicted by the model with roughly 71% sensitivity and 72% to 80% specificity, a median of roughly 6 months before onset.

Comment on this clonotype: Its target antigen remains unknown. It has no much larger one-base neighbor in the sample; base qualities were not kept.

A patient counted as having stable Graves' hyperthyroidism if no progression to ophthalmopathy occurred over 18 months of follow-up. Hyperthyroidism patients were aged 18 to 65 years and newly diagnosed, with disease duration of less than 2 months. Any patient with an uncontrolled infection, another autoimmune disease, pregnancy or lactation was excluded. Diagnoses were established on the basis of clinical symptoms, serum thyroxine and TRAb, thyroid ultrasound, and orbital computed tomography. PBMCs were isolated from more than 9 ml of fresh peripheral blood by Ficoll-Paque density gradient centrifugation. Trizol reagent was used to extract total RNA, and RNA quality was then checked on an Agilent 2100 Bioanalyzer. The TCR beta CDR3 regions were amplified from RNA transcripts. The first round of RT-PCR for the TCR CDR3 was performed with the HTBI primer set and the Qiagen OneStep RT-PCR kit. The libraries were constructed in a second round of multiplex PCR and then size-selected and purified. Libraries were sequenced paired-end with 100 bp reads on an Illumina HiSeq2000. On the study's bioinformatics: Raw data were processed with SOAPnuke, discarding reads with adapters, uncalled bases, mean Phred below 15, or no exact constant-primer or identifier match. COPE v1.2.5 was used to merge high-quality paired reads, and clonotypes were defined as unique nucleotide sequences. MiTCR v1.1 was used to align the clonotypes against IMGT TRBV, TRBD and TRBJ reference segments. Analysis was restricted to V-J combinations with a frequency above 0.0001, which covered roughly 99% of repertoires. A TCS score was defined as the ratio of F50 (clonal expansion) to E x V (chaos), with BLOSUM62-based TCRdist applied between CDR3 peptides within each V-J. Welch's t-statistics and random forest reduced some 510 V-J features to under 15, which were used in a naive Bayes classifier (R e1071). TCRdb cleaned the public reads at Q25 with fastp, built clones with MiXCR and kept in-frame beta chains. Every distinct CDR3 protein forms one entry, paired with its most common genes and DNA. The V and J calls were not made by the authors but by TCRdb's processing. The sample has some 700,000 distinct CDR3 sequences on record, about 18% of them singletons. The ten largest clones add up to roughly a sixth of the sample.

The specimen was blood. This clonotype originated in a man between 45 and 60 years old with Graves' hyperthyroidism.

The DNA is TGCAGCGTTGCTAGCGGGAATACAGATACGCAGTATTTT. This gives the protein CSVASGNTDTQYF. The V gene is TRBV29-1 and the J gene is TRBJ2-3, with TRBD2 matching 9 junction bases. Trimmed from V: 4 bases; trimmed from J: 3 bases; junction bases lacking a gene match: 2. CDR1 SQVTM and CDR2 ANQGSEA were looked up in the germline V gene. There are 13 amino acids in the CDR3, from cysteine to phenylalanine inclusive. Only the CDR3 DNA stays, 39 bases, in frame from base 1.